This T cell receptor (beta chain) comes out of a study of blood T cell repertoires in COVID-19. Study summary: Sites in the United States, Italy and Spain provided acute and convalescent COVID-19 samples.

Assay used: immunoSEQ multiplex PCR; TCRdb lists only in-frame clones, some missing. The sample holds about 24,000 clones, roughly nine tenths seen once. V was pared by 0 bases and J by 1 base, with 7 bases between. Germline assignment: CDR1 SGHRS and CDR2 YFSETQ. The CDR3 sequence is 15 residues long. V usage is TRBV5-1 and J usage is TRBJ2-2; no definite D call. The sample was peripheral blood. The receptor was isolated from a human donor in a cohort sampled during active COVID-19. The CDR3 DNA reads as TGCGCCAGCAGCTTGGAACTTCAGAACACCGGGGAGCTGTTTTTT. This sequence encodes CASSLELQNTGELFF.